This entry describes one TCR beta chain. The data were obtained in a study of technical replicates of blood from several donors. CDR1 is MDHEN, CDR2 SYDVKM, per germline. V was cut by 3 bases and J by 8 bases, with 13 bases left in between. The CDR3 sequence is 13 residues long. TCRdb's table, derived via immunoSEQ multiplex PCR, lists solely in-frame clones and lacks some. The sample has about 88,000 clones; about 95% are singletons. This clonotype was obtained from a human donor in good health. The chain joins TRBV28 to TRBJ1-2; possibly TRBD1 for D (5 bases). Material for sequencing was T cells isolated from PBMCs. The CDR3 nucleotides read TGTGCCAGCAGTTTGGGAGGGAAGGGGGGCTACACCTTC. Translation: CASSLGGKGGYTF.